What follows are 3 T cell receptor beta chains derived from one specimen sequenced in a study of T cell responses to AZD1222 COVID-19 vaccine. The method was immunoSEQ multiplex PCR; TCRdb's version includes in-frame clones alone and lacks a portion of them. The table lists fewer than 100,000 clones, 87% of them singletons. The sequencing here drew on peripheral blood, taken 28 days after the second AZD1222 dose. The receptors shown here come from an adult who received the AZD1222 COVID-19 vaccine.

The CDR3 DNA reads as TGTGCCAGTAGTCCCCGGGACAGAACAAATCAGCCCCAGCATTTT. It encodes CASSPRDRTNQPQHF. This rearrangement joins TRBV19 to TRBJ1-5; 7 nucleotides match TRBD1. The germline gives CDR1 LNHDA, CDR2 SQIVND (reference sequence). This CDR3 spans 15 amino acids. J gave up 4 bases and V 5 bases, and 8 bases lay outside the gene matches.

V is TRBV6-5 and J is TRBJ2-1, with 12 bases that match TRBD2. This CDR3 spans 14 amino acids. The germline V gene has CDR1 MNHEY and CDR2 SVGAGI. V dropped 9 bases and J dropped 5; count of bases not matched to a gene: 5. The CDR3 bases are TGTGCCAGTTTTCTAGCGGGGGGGCACAATGAGCAGTTCTTC. This gives the protein CASFLAGGHNEQFF.

The chain combines TRBV7-2 with TRBJ1-2, with 7 bases fitting TRBD1. The V segment lost 5 bases and the J segment 4 bases; nucleotides outside the gene matches: 4. Germline loops: CDR1 SGHTA, CDR2 FQGNSA. The CDR3 sequence is 13 residues long. CDR3 DNA: TGTGCCAGCAGCCCGGACAGGATCTATGGCTACACCTTC. It encodes CASSPDRIYGYTF.